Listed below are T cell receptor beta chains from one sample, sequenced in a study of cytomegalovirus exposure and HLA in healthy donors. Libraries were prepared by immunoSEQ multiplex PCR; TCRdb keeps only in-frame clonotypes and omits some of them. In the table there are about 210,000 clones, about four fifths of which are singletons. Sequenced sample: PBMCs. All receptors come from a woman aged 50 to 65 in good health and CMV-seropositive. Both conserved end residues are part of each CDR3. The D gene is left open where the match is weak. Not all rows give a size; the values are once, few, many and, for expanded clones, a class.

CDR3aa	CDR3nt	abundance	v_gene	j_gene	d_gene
CASSLLQGLGGEKLFF	TGTGCCAGCAGCTTATTACAGGGGTTGGGTGGTGAAAAACTGTTTTTT	-	TRBV7-3	TRBJ1-4	TRBD1
CSSGGHSGTDYGYTF	TGCAGCTCTGGGGGACATTCCGGAACTGACTATGGCTACACCTTC	-	TRBV29-1	TRBJ1-2	-
CASSFSRGEGLYF	TGTGCCAGCAGTTTCAGCAGGGGAGAGGGATTGTACTTC	-	TRBV27	TRBJ2-7	-
CASSPVQGVNTEAFF	TGTGCCAGCAGCCCGGTACAGGGGGTGAACACTGAAGCTTTCTTT	-	TRBV7-2	TRBJ1-1	TRBD1
CASSGPRGSLHF	TGTGCCAGCAGCGGTCCCAGGGGGTCCCTCCACTTT	-	TRBV11-3	TRBJ1-6	TRBD1
CASSPSGGAKNIQYF	TGTGCCAGCTCACCGAGCGGGGGAGCCAAAAACATTCAGTACTTC	-	TRBV18	TRBJ2-4	TRBD2
CASSVGQYNEKLFF	TGCGCCAGCAGCGTGGGACAGTATAATGAAAAACTGTTTTTT	-	TRBV5-1	TRBJ1-4	TRBD1
CASSLIGTTSNQPQHF	TGTGCCAGCAGTTTAATCGGGACAACGAGCAATCAGCCCCAGCATTTT	-	TRBV28	TRBJ1-5	-
CASTAFGLNEQFF	TGTGCCAGCACCGCATTTGGGCTCAATGAGCAGTTCTTC	-	TRBV2	TRBJ2-1	-
CASSISAGGSYEQYF	TGTGCCAGTAGTATCTCTGCAGGGGGTTCCTACGAGCAGTACTTC	once	TRBV19	TRBJ2-7	TRBD1
CASSLGGRYTDTQYF	TGTGCCAGCAGCTTGGGGGGGCGGTACACAGATACGCAGTATTTT	-	TRBV5-8	TRBJ2-3	-
CASSLFGSGDEQYF	TGTGCCAGCAGCTTGTTCGGGAGCGGGGACGAGCAGTACTTC	-	TRBV5-5	TRBJ2-7	TRBD2
CASSVPPIGYTF	TGTGCCAGCAGCGTACCCCCCATCGGCTACACCTTC	-	TRBV9	TRBJ1-2	-
CASSRNRGGDAFF	TGTGCCAGCAGCCGGAATAGAGGGGGGGATGCTTTCTTT	-	TRBV14	TRBJ1-1	-
CASIYPGGAEAFF	TGTGCCAGCATATACCCGGGGGGGGCTGAAGCTTTCTTT	-	TRBV6-1	TRBJ1-1	-
CASSLGGGGLPYGYTF	TGTGCCAGCAGCTTGGGGGGAGGGGGGTTGCCCTATGGCTACACCTTC	once	TRBV5-4	TRBJ1-2	-
CASSWPRGNTGELFF	TGCGCCAGCAGCTGGCCGCGGGGGAATACCGGGGAGCTGTTTTTT	-	TRBV5-1	TRBJ2-2	TRBD2
CASSVGGGDEQYF	TGCGCCAGCAGTGTGGGGGGGGGCGACGAGCAGTACTTC	-	TRBV5-1	TRBJ2-7	-
CASNPSGQPQHF	TGTGCCAGTAACCCGAGCGGACAGCCCCAGCATTTT	-	TRBV19	TRBJ1-5	-
CASSAPRGGRETQYF	TGTGCCAGCAGCGCCCCGAGGGGGGGGCGAGAGACCCAGTACTTC	-	TRBV9	TRBJ2-5	-
CASSDPGHSDTQYF	TGTGCCAGCAGTGACCCGGGACATTCAGATACGCAGTATTTT	-	TRBV6-1	TRBJ2-3	-
CASSPDRGYQPQHF	TGTGCCAGCAGCCCGGACAGGGGATATCAGCCCCAGCATTTT	-	TRBV9	TRBJ1-5	TRBD1
CASSFTGGVTNEKLFF	TGTGCCAGCAGCTTTACAGGGGGCGTTACTAATGAAAAACTGTTTTTT	-	TRBV7-2	TRBJ1-4	TRBD1